Each of the 27 T cell receptor beta chains below was sequenced from the same sample in a study of T-cell reconstitution after alpha-beta-depleted transplantation in children. This sample's TCRbeta library carried unique molecular identifier barcodes. Using its own MiXCR run on the PCR reads, TCRdb lists one record per CDR3 protein. Of over 200,000 distinct CDR3 sequences in the sample, about 9.5% were seen once. Sequenced material: PBMCs from the stem cell graft donor, taken from the stem cell graft. The receptors stem from a human donor who donated a stem cell graft to a child with acute lymphoblastic leukemia.

As to this clonotype: This may come from a read error, since a much larger clone is one base off. V gene TRBV6-4 combines with J gene TRBJ2-1, with 7 bases identical to TRBD2. Germline CDR1 MRHNA, CDR2 SNTAGT. The CDR3 consists of 15 residues. CDR3 nucleotides: TGTGCCAGCAGTGTGAAAGGGGAGGGCTACTATGAGCAGTTCTTC. The encoded protein is CASSVKGEGYYEQFF.

This clonotype has at least ten counts. The chain recombines TRBV6-5 with TRBJ2-7; TRBD1 matches at 7 bases. Unmatched junction bases numbered 4, after V lost 5 bases and J lost 6 bases. Germline assignment: CDR1 MNHEY and CDR2 SVGAGI. The CDR3 has 12 amino acids. The CDR3 spells CASSSDRAEQYF. In DNA form, the CDR3 reads TGTGCCAGCAGTAGCGACAGGGCCGAGCAGTACTTC.

There are a few counts of this clonotype. CDR3 sequence reads: CASSQGQGVGETQYF. CDR3 sequence (DNA): TGTGCCAGCAGCCAGGGACAGGGGGTAGGGGAGACCCAGTACTTC. The rearrangement joins TRBV3-1 to TRBJ2-5, with 11 bases aligning to TRBD1. The CDR3 is 15 amino acids. The junction had 5 bases not matched to a gene; V was cut back by 3 bases and J by 5 bases. Germline loops: CDR1 LGHDT, CDR2 YNNKEL (reference sequence).

J is TRBJ2-3 and V is TRBV7-6; possible D gene TRBD1, 5 bases. CDR3 length equals 16 residues. V gave up 5 bases and J gave up 0 bases, with 15 bases separating them. Germline CDR1 and CDR2: SGHVS and FNYEAQ. In nucleotides, the CDR3 is TGTGCCAGCAGCCCAGCCGGACACTCTAGCACAGATACGCAGTATTTT. Amino acids: CASSPAGHSSTDTQYF.

This clonotype was seen a few times. This rearrangement joins TRBV10-3 to TRBJ1-1; a possible D gene is TRBD1 (6 bases). This CDR3 has 14 residues. In germline, CDR1 is ENHRY, CDR2 SYGVKD. V was trimmed by 6 bases and J by 2 bases, leaving 13 bases between them. The CDR3 is CAIRQQGGNTEAFF. The CDR3 DNA is TGTGCCATCAGGCAACAGGGCGGTAACACTGAAGCTTTCTTT.

The gene calls are TRBV7-9 and TRBJ1-1, with D possibly being TRBD1 (6 bases). The CDR3 extends over 14 amino acids. V lost 5 bases to trimming and J lost 0 bases, with 10 bases between them. The germline V gene encodes CDR1 SEHNR and CDR2 FQNEAQ (reference sequence). The CDR3 nucleotides read TGTGCCAGCAGCGACGGACAGTTGAACACTGAAGCTTTCTTT. Translated, it gives CASSDGQLNTEAFF.

This clonotype was seen many times. This chain connects TRBV20-1 to TRBJ2-7; D is perhaps TRBD1 (5 bases). The CDR3 is 13 amino acids. Germline CDR1 and CDR2: DFQATT and SNEGSKA (reference sequence). Trimming pared 0 bases from V and 5 bases from J, leaving 11 bases between. CDR3: CSARDLRGHEQYF. In nucleotides, the CDR3 is TGCAGTGCTAGAGATTTAAGGGGCCACGAGCAGTACTTC.

This clonotype was seen at least ten times. The chain uses TRBV10-3 and TRBJ2-7, with 11 bases that match TRBD2. The germline CDR1 and CDR2 sequences are ENHRY and SYGVKD. This CDR3 has 15 amino acids. With 4 bases clipped from V and 0 bases from J, the junction kept 2 bases outside the gene matches. The CDR3, as DNA: TGTGCCATCAGTGGACTAGCGGGGCCCTCCTACGAGCAGTACTTC. Encoded protein: CAISGLAGPSYEQYF.

This clonotype has ten or more counts. This sequence joins TRBV4-3 and TRBJ2-7; no reliable D call. Germline V CDR1 and CDR2: LGHNA, YSLEER. The CDR3 sequence is 16 residues long. The V and J ends lost 0 bases and 0 bases respectively, with 12 bases between them. Here the CDR3 reads CASSQERTGSSYEQYF. CDR3 coding DNA: TGCGCCAGCAGCCAAGAACGGACGGGCAGCTCCTACGAGCAGTACTTC.

This clonotype was detected many times. The chain is built from TRBV4-3 and TRBJ2-2; 10 nucleotides match TRBD2. The CDR3 runs to 17 residues. J lost 1 base, V lost 2 bases, and 4 bases had no gene match. Germline lookup yields CDR1 LGHNA and CDR2 YSLEER. For the CDR3, the DNA is TGCGCCAGCAGCCAACGACTAGCGGGTTGGAACACCGGGGAGCTGTTTTTT. It encodes CASSQRLAGWNTGELFF.

This clonotype was seen repeatedly, ten times or more. J is TRBJ1-1 and V is TRBV5-1; D may be TRBD1 (5 bases). This CDR3 region has 14 residues. Per germline, CDR1 SGHRS and CDR2 YFSETQ. The V end lost 2 bases, the J end lost 1 base, and 9 bases lay between the germline ends. CDR3 nucleotides: TGCGCCAGCAGCTTAACAGGATCGAACACTGAAGCTTTCTTT. Its translation: CASSLTGSNTEAFF.

This clonotype was seen a handful of times. The chain carries TRBV18 and TRBJ2-7, with a tentative D call TRBD1 (5 bases). V was clipped by 4 bases and J by 2 bases, with 9 bases between them. Germline CDR1 is KGHSH and CDR2 is LQKENI. The CDR3 consists of 13 residues. The CDR3: CASSQKGPYEQYF. The CDR3 DNA is TGTGCCAGCTCACAAAAGGGGCCCTACGAGCAGTACTTC.

This clonotype was observed many times. The gene calls are TRBV5-1 and TRBJ1-1, with D maybe TRBD1 (6 bases). CDR1 and CDR2 from the germline V gene are SGHRS and YFSETQ. Trimming took 0 bases from V and 7 from J, leaving 13 bases between them. The CDR3 runs 14 residues. CDR3 DNA sequence: TGCGCCAGCAGCTTGGCAGGGGAAGACTTTGAAGCTTTCTTT. Translation gives CASSLAGEDFEAFF.

This clonotype was observed many times. J is TRBJ2-1 and V is TRBV18; 9 bases line up with TRBD1. J was trimmed by 1 base and V by 6 bases; bases with no gene match: 1. This CDR3 spans 14 amino acids. CDR1 and CDR2 from the germline V gene are KGHSH and LQKENI. The CDR3 is CASSGQGSYNEQFF. CDR3 nucleotides: TGTGCCAGCTCGGGACAGGGTTCCTACAATGAGCAGTTCTTC. Full variable domain (outside the CDR3, taken from reference TRBV18 and TRBJ2-1): NAGVMQNPRHLVRRRGQEARLRCSPMKGHSHVYWYRQLPEEGLKFMVYLQKENIIDESGMPKERFSAEFPKEGPSILRIQQVVRGDSAAYFCASSGQGSYNEQFFGPGTRLTVL.

The J gene is TRBJ2-2, the V gene TRBV11-2, with D uncertain. Germline CDR1 is SGHAT and CDR2 is FQNNGV. The CDR3 loop spans 17 amino acids. V lost 5 bases, J lost 5 bases, and 21 bases lay in between. The CDR3, as DNA: TGTGCCAGCAGCACAGTGGTTGCTCGGATTTCTACCGGGGAGCTGTTTTTT. It specifies CASSTVVARISTGELFF.

This clonotype was seen many times. The genes are TRBV20-1 and TRBJ2-1; the match to TRBD2 covers 7 bases. V shed 6 bases and J 12 bases; nucleotides not matched to a gene: 5. CDR1 is DFQATT and CDR2 is SNEGSKA in the germline V gene (reference sequence). The CDR3 totals 10 residues. Here the CDR3 reads CSASGTGQFF. The CDR3 DNA reads TGCAGTGCAAGCGGGACTGGGCAGTTCTTC.

A few counts support this clonotype. V is TRBV15 and J is TRBJ2-7, with D unresolved. CDR1 and CDR2 from the germline V gene are LNHNV and YYDKDF (reference sequence). Trimming cost V 0 bases and J 2 bases, with 8 bases left between them. The CDR3 spans 14 residues. Here the CDR3 DNA reads TGTGCCACCAGCAGAGACAGTTCGGCCTACGAGCAGTACTTC. This sequence encodes CATSRDSSAYEQYF.

The chain recombines TRBV20-1 with TRBJ2-2; perhaps TRBD1 as D (5 bases). Germline V gene lookup returns CDR1 DFQATT and CDR2 SNEGSKA (reference sequence). The CDR3 has 14 amino acids. Trimming stripped 6 bases from V and 4 bases from J, with 15 bases between. CDR3 in amino acids: CSALWGLGTGELFF. CDR3 nucleotide sequence: TGCAGTGCCCTATGGGGCTTGGGCACCGGGGAGCTGTTTTTT.

The chain joins TRBV28 to TRBJ2-3, with D unclear. Deletions cut 6 bases from V and 3 bases from J, with 28 bases between. Germline assignment: CDR1 MDHEN and CDR2 SYDVKM. The CDR3 is made up of 19 amino acids. The CDR3, as DNA: TGTGCCAGCAGCTTTTATGTGTCTTTGGGATACCCGGAGACAGATACGCAGTATTTT. The encoded protein is CASSFYVSLGYPETDTQYF.

This clonotype was detected a few times. The chain combines TRBV30 with TRBJ1-2, with D possibly matching TRBD1 (5 bases). The CDR3 sequence is 12 residues long. Germline V gene sequence: CDR1 GTSNPN, CDR2 SVGIG (reference sequence). V shed 5 bases and J shed 4 bases, with 11 bases lying between them. The chain's CDR3 is CAWATGSYGYTF. The DNA of the CDR3 is TGTGCCTGGGCTACAGGATCCTATGGCTACACCTTC.

The chain employs TRBV20-1 and TRBJ2-1; 11 bases line up with TRBD2. Trimming removed 5 bases from V and 2 bases from J; junction bases left unmatched: 5. Germline values: CDR1 DFQATT, CDR2 SNEGSKA (reference sequence). This CDR3 comprises 15 residues. The CDR3 region is CSAEGLAGPYNEQFF. In DNA form, the CDR3 reads TGCAGTGCTGAAGGACTAGCGGGCCCCTACAATGAGCAGTTCTTC.

This clonotype was detected many times. The chain uses TRBV5-1 and TRBJ2-2, with TRBD2 matching 12 bases. The germline CDR1 and CDR2 sequences are SGHRS and YFSETQ. The V segment lost 2 bases and the J segment 5 bases; nucleotides outside the gene matches: 4. There are 16 residues in the CDR3. The CDR3 here is CASSLGLAGMTGELFF. As DNA, the CDR3 is TGCGCCAGCAGCTTAGGACTAGCGGGGATGACCGGGGAGCTGTTTTTT.

There are many counts of this clonotype. For the CDR3, the DNA is TGTGCCAGCACGCTGACCCTTTCTTCACCCCTCCACTTT. This sequence encodes CASTLTLSSPLHF. J is TRBJ1-6 and V is TRBV12-3 or TRBV12-4; D not certain. There are 13 residues in the CDR3. The V end lost 7 bases, the J end lost 9 bases, and 13 bases lay between the germline ends.

The chain couples TRBV29-1 to TRBJ2-1, with 10 bases fitting TRBD2. This CDR3 has 13 amino acids. Trimming cost V 7 bases and J 8 bases; bases outside gene matches: 8. Germline V gives CDR1 SQVTM, CDR2 ANQGSEA. The CDR3 reads CSGKRGGSDEQFF. CDR3 DNA sequence: TGCAGCGGAAAGCGGGGGGGCAGCGATGAGCAGTTCTTC.

This clonotype was seen more than once but under ten times. The rearrangement uses TRBV5-5 and TRBJ2-6, with unresolved D. V was clipped by 0 bases and J by 0 bases, with 4 bases between them. The CDR3 runs 15 residues. The V gene's germline CDR1 is SGHKS and CDR2 YYEKEE (reference sequence). CDR3 nucleotides: TGTGCCAGCAGCTTGGATTTCTCTGGGGCCAACGTCCTGACTTTC. This codes for CASSLDFSGANVLTF.

In its sample, this clonotype was seen a few times. Compared with germline, one end of the junction differs, possibly owing to a read error. The chain employs TRBV29-1 and TRBJ2-3; D ambiguous. The germline V gene encodes CDR1 SQVTM and CDR2 ANQGSEA. CDR3 size: 12 residues. Here the CDR3 DNA reads TGCAGCGTTGAATTGGCCGTTGTCCGTTGGGGTTTT. This encodes CSVELAVVRWGF.

A few counts support this clonotype. V is TRBV9 and J is TRBJ1-1, with D possibly TRBD1 on 5 matching bases. Germline V lookup: CDR1 SGDLS, CDR2 YYNGEE. Trimming pared 0 bases from V and 0 bases from J, leaving 15 bases between. The CDR3 loop spans 17 amino acids. The chain's CDR3 is CASSVDLGGALNTEAFF. CDR3 nucleotide sequence: TGTGCCAGCAGCGTAGATCTGGGCGGGGCGCTGAACACTGAAGCTTTCTTT.